This T cell receptor beta chain was sequenced during a study of CD8 T cells in ankylosing spondylitis. For TCR beta, libraries came from quantitative 5'-RACE with molecular barcodes. TCRdb re-analysed the 5' RACE reads in MiXCR, keeping a single row per CDR3 protein. Seen here are under 300,000 distinct CDR3 sequences, about 10% observed once, and the top ten hold less than 7%. This clonotype occurred many times. V lost 3 bases and J 0 bases, leaving 11 bases between the germline ends. Germline-derived CDR1 and CDR2 are ENHRY and SYGVKD. The CDR3 runs to 15 residues. The clonotype comes from a male donor with ankylosing spondylitis or in good health (not recorded which). Sequencing was carried out using blood, either unsorted or a sorted T cell fraction (not recorded which). The genes are TRBV10-3 and TRBJ1-1, with D possibly being TRBD1 (5 bases). DNA of the CDR3: TGTGCCATCAGTGATGAAACAGGATTGAACACTGAAGCTTTCTTT. Amino acids: CAISDETGLNTEAFF.